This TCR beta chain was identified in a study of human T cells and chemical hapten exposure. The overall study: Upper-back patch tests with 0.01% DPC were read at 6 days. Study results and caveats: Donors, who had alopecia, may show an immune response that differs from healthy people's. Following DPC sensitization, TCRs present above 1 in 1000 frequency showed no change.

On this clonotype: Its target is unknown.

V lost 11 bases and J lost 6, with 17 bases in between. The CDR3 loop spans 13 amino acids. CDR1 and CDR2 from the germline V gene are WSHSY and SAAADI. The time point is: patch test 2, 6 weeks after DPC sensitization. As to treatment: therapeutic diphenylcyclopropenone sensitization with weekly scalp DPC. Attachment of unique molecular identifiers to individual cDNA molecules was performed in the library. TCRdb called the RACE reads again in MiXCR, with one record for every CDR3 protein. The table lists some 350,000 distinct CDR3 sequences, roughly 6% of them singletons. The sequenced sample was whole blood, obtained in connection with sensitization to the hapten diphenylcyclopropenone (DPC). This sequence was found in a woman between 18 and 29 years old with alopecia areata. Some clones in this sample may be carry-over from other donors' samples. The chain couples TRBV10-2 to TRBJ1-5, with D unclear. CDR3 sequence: CAGGRGMSQPQHF. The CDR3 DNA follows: TGCGCCGGCGGGAGAGGGATGAGTCAGCCCCAGCATTTT.